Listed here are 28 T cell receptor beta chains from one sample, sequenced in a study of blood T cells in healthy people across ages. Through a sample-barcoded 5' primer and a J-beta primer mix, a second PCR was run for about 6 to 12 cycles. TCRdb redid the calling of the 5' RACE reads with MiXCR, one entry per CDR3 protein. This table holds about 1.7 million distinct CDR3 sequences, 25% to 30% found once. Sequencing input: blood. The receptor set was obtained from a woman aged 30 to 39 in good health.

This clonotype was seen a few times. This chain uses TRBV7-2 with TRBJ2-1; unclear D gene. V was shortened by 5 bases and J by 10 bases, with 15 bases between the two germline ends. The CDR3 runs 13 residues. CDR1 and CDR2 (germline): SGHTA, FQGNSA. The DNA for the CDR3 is TGTGCCAGCAGCCCCTCGTCTTTCGGCGAGCAGTTCTTC. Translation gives CASSPSSFGEQFF.

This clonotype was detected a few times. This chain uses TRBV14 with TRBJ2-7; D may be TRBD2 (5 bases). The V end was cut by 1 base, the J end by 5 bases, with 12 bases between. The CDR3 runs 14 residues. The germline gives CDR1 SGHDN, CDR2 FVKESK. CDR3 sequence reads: CASSQGAGLNEQYF. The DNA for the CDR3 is TGTGCCAGCAGCCAAGGGGCGGGTCTAAACGAGCAGTACTTC.

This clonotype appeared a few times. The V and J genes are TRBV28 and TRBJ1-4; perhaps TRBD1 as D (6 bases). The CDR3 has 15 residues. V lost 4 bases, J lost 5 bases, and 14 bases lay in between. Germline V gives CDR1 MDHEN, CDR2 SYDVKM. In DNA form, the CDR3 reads TGTGCCAGCAGTTCACCCACAGGGAACAATGAAAAACTGTTTTTT. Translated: CASSSPTGNNEKLFF.

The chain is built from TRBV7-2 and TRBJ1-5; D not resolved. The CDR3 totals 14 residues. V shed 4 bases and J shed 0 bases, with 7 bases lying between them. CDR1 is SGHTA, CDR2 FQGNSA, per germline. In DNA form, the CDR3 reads TGTGCCAGCAGCTCCCAATATAGCAATCAGCCCCAGCATTTT. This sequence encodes CASSSQYSNQPQHF. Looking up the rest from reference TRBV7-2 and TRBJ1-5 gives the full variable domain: GAGVSQSPSNKVTEKGKDVELRCDPISGHTALYWYRQSLGQGLEFLIYFQGNSAPDKSGLPSDRFSAERTGGSVSTLTIQRTQQEDSAVYLCASSSQYSNQPQHFGDGTRLSIL.

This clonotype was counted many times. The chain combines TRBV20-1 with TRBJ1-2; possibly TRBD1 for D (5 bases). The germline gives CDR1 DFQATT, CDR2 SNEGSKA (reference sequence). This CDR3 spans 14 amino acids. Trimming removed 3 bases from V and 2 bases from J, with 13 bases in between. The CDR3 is CSARHVGANYGYTF. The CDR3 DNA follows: TGCAGTGCTAGGCACGTCGGGGCAAACTATGGCTACACCTTC.

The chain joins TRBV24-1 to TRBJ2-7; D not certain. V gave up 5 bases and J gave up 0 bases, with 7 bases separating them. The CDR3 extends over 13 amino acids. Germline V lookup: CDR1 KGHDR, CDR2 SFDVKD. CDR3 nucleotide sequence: TGTGCCACCAGTGGGAAAGGCTCCTACGAGCAGTACTTC. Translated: CATSGKGSYEQYF.

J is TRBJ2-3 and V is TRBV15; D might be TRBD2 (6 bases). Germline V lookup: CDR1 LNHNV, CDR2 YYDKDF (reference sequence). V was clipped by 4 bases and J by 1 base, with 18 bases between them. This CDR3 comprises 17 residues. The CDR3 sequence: CATSNPLGERGTDTQYF. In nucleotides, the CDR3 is TGTGCCACCAGCAACCCACTGGGGGAGCGGGGCACAGATACGCAGTATTTT.

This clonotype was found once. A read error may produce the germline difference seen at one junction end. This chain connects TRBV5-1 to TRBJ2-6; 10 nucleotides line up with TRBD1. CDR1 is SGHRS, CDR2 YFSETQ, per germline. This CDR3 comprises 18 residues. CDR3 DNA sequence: TGCACCAGCAGCTCCAGGGGACAGGGGAACTCTGGGGCCAACGTCCTGACTTTC. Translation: CTSSSRGQGNSGANVLTF.

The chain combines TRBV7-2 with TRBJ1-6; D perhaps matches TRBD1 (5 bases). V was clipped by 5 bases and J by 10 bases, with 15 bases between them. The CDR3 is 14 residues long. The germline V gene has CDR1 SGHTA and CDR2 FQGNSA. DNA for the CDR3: TGTGCCAGCAGCCCCCGGAGGGGTATGTCACCCCTCCACTTT. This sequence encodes CASSPRRGMSPLHF.

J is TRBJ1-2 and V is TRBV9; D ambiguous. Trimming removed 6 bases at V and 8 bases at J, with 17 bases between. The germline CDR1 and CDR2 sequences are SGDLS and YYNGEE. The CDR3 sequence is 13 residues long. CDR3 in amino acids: CASTQLTGGGYTF. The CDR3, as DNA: TGTGCCAGCACCCAACTAACCGGAGGGGGCTACACCTTC.

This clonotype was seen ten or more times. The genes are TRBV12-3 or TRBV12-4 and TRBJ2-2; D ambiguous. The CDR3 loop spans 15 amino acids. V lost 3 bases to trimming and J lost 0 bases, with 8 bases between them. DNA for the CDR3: TGTGCCAGCAGTTTGGGAACCCCGAACACCGGGGAGCTGTTTTTT. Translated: CASSLGTPNTGELFF.

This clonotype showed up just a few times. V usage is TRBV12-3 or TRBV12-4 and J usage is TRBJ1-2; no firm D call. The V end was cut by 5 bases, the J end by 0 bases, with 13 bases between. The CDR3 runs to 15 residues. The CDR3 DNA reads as TGTGCCAGCAGTCCACGGACGAAGGCTAACTATGGCTACACCTTC. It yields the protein CASSPRTKANYGYTF.

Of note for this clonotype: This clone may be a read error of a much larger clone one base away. CDR3 region: CGVDREQETQYF. As DNA, the CDR3 is TGCGGCGTTGACAGGGAACAAGAGACCCAGTACTTC. The rearrangement uses TRBV29-1 and TRBJ2-5; 7 nucleotides line up with TRBD1. The V gene's germline CDR1 is SQVTM and CDR2 ANQGSEA. The CDR3 is 12 residues long.

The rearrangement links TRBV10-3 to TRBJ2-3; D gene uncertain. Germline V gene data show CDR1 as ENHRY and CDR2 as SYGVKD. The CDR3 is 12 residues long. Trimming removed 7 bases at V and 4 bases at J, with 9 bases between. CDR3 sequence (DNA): TGTGCCATCAAGGGCGGAGCAGATACGCAGTATTTT. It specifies CAIKGGADTQYF.

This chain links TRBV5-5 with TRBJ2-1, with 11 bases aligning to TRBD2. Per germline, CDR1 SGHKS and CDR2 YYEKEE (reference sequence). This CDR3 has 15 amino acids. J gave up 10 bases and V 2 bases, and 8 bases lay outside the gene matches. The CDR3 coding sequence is TGTGCCAGCAGCTTCCTAGCGGGAGGACCTAGGGAGCAGTTCTTC. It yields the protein CASSFLAGGPREQFF.

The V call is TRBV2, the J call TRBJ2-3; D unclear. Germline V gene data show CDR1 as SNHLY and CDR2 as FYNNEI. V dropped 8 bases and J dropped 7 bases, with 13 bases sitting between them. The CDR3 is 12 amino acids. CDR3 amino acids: CASAPGGNTQYF. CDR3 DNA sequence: TGTGCCAGCGCCCCTGGTGGGAATACGCAGTATTTT.

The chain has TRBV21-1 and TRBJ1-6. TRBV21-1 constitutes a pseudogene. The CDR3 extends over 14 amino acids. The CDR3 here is CASIRQNYNSPLHF. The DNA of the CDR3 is TGTGCCAGCATTCGTCAGAATTATAATTCACCCCTCCACTTT.

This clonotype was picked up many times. CDR3: CASSLTGQSEQYF. The CDR3, as DNA: TGTGCCAGCAGTTTGACTGGTCAATCCGAGCAGTACTTC. This chain uses TRBV7-3 with TRBJ2-7; no clear D gene. The V end lost 6 bases, the J end lost 6 bases, and 15 bases lay between the germline ends. CDR1 is SGHTA and CDR2 is FQGTGA in the germline V gene. The CDR3 loop spans 13 amino acids.

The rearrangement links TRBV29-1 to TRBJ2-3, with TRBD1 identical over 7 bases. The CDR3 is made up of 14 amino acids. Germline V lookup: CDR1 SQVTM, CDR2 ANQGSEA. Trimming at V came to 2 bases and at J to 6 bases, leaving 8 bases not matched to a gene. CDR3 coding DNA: TGCAGCGTTGAACCGACAGGGACCCCGGATACGCAGTATTTT. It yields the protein CSVEPTGTPDTQYF.

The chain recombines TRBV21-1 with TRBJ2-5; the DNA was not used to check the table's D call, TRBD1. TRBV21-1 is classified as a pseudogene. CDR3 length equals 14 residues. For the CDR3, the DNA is TGTGCCGGCAGCCAGGGGATTCTACAAGAGACCCAGTACTTC. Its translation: CAGSQGILQETQYF.

CDR3 protein: CAISLGQGGNEQYF. CDR3 nucleotide sequence: TGTGCCATCAGTCTGGGACAGGGTGGGAATGAGCAGTACTTC. V gene TRBV10-3 combines with J gene TRBJ2-5; 9 bases match TRBD1. This CDR3 comprises 14 residues. V trimming: 5 bases; J trimming: 11 bases; junction bases outside the gene matches: 12. Germline loops: CDR1 ENHRY, CDR2 SYGVKD.

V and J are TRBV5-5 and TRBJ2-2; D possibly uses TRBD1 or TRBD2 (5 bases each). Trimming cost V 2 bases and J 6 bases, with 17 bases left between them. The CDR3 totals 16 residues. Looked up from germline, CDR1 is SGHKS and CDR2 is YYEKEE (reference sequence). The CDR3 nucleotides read TGTGCCAGCAGCTTATTGGGACCGCCTAGCTCCGGGGAGCTGTTTTTT. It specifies CASSLLGPPSSGELFF.

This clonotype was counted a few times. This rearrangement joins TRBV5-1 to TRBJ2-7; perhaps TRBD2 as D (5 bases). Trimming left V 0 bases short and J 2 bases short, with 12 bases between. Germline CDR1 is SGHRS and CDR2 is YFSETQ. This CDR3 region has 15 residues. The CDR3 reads CASSLGAEITYEQYF. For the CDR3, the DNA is TGCGCCAGCAGCTTGGGAGCGGAAATCACCTACGAGCAGTACTTC.

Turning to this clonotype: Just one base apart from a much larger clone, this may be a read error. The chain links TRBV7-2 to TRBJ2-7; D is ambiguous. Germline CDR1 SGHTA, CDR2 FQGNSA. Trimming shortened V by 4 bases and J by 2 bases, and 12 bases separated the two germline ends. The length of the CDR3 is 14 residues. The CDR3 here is CASSYGIGPYEQYF. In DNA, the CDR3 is TGTGCCAGCAGCTATGGGATAGGCCCCTACGAGCAGTACTTC.

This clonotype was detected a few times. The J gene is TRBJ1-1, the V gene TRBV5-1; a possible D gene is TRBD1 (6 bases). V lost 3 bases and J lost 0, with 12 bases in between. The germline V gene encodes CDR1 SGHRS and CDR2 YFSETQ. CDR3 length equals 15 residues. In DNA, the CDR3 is TGCGCCAGCAGCTCCAGACAGGCTTTGAACACTGAAGCTTTCTTT. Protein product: CASSSRQALNTEAFF. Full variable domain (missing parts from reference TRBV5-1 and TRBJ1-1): KAGVTQTPRYLIKTRGQQVTLSCSPISGHRSVSWYQQTPGQGLQFLFEYFSETQRNKGNFPGRFSGRQFSNSRSEMNVSTLELGDSALYLCASSSRQALNTEAFFGQGTRLTVV.

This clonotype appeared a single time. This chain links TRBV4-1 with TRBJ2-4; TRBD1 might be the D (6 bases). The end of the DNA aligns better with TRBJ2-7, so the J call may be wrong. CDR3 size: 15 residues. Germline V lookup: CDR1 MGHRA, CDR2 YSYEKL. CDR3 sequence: CASSQVYRVRDEQYF. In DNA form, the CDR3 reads TGCGCCAGCAGCCAAGTATACAGGGTCAGGGACGAGCAGTACTTC.

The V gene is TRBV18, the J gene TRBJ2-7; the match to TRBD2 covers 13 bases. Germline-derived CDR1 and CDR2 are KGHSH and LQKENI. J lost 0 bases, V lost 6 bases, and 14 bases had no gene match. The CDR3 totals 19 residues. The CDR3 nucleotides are TGTGCCAGCTCCGAAACGAAACTAGCGGGGGGGACGAACTCCTACGAGCAGTACTTC. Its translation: CASSETKLAGGTNSYEQYF.

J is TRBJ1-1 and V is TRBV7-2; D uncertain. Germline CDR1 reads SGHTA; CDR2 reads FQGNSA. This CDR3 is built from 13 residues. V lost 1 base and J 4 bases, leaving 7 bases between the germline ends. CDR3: CASSLEIATEAFF. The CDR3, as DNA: TGTGCCAGCAGCTTAGAAATCGCCACTGAAGCTTTCTTT.